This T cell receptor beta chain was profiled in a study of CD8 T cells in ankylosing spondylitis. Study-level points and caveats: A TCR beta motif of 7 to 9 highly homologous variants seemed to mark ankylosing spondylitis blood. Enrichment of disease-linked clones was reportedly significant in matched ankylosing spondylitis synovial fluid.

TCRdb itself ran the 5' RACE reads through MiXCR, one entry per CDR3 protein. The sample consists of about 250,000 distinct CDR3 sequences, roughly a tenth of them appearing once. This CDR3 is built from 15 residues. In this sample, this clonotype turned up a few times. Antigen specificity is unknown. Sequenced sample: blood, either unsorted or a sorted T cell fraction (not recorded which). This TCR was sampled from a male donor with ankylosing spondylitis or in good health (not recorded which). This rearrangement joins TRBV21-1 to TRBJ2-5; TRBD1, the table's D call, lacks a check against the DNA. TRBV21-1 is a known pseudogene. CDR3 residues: CASSKRQGRQETQYF. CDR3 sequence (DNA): TGTGCCAGCAGCAAGAGGCAGGGTCGGCAAGAGACCCAGTACTTC.